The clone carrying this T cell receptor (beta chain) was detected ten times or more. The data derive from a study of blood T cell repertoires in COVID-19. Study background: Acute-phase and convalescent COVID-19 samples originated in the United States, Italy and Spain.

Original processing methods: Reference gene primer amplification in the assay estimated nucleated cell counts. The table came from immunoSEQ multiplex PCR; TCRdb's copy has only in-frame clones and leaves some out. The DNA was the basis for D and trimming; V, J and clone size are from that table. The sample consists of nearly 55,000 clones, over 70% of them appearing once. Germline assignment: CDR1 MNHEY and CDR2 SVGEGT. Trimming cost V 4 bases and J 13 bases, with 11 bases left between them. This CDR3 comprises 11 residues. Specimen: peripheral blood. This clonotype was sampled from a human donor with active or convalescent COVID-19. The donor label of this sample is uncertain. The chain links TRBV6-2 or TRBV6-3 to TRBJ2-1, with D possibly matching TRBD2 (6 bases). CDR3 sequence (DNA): TGTGCCAGCAGTTCCGGGACTCCCCAGTTCTTC. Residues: CASSSGTPQFF.